This T cell receptor beta chain was captured in a study of human T cells and chemical hapten exposure. Regarding time point: patch test 1, 2 weeks after DPC sensitization. Treatment defined: therapeutic diphenylcyclopropenone sensitization with weekly scalp DPC. TCRdb called the RACE reads again in MiXCR, with one record for every CDR3 protein. There are approximately 80,000 distinct CDR3 sequences in the sample; 9.5% to 12% occur only once, and around 4% lies in the top ten. Study-wide points: No alteration of TCRs above 1 in 1000 frequency was seen with DPC sensitization.

This clonotype has at least ten counts. Its target is unknown. This material consisted of whole blood, taken in connection with sensitization to the hapten diphenylcyclopropenone (DPC). This clonotype was obtained from a woman aged 45-59 years with alopecia areata. Some clones in this sample may be carry-over from other donors' samples.

CDR3: CASSLLTGPNQPQHF. DNA of the CDR3: TGCGCCAGCAGCTTACTGACAGGACCGAATCAGCCCCAGCATTTT. The chain joins TRBV5-1 to TRBJ1-5; TRBD1 might be the D (6 bases). The V end was cut by 2 bases, the J end by 4 bases, with 13 bases between. This CDR3 region has 15 residues. Germline V gives CDR1 SGHRS, CDR2 YFSETQ. Complete variable domain (other parts from reference TRBV5-1 and TRBJ1-5): KAGVTQTPRYLIKTRGQQVTLSCSPISGHRSVSWYQQTPGQGLQFLFEYFSETQRNKGNFPGRFSGRQFSNSRSEMNVSTLELGDSALYLCASSLLTGPNQPQHFGDGTRLSIL.